A selection of T cell receptor beta chains follows, all from one sample in a study of T cells in Graves' hyperthyroidism and ophthalmopathy. TCRdb re-called the multiplex PCR reads with MiXCR, one entry per CDR3 protein. The repertoire holds about 290,000 distinct CDR3 sequences, with 12% to 15% as singletons. What was sequenced was blood. The receptor source for this set is a woman in her forties with Graves' hyperthyroidism. CDR3s leave out the opening cysteine and the closing phenylalanine or tryptophan. Clone size appears in some rows only: once, few, many, or a class for an expanded clone.

V gene,clone size,J gene,CDR3 protein
TRBV7-9,few,TRBJ2-1,ASKYDVRGGYNEQF
TRBV27,many,TRBJ2-7,ASSSLILSSRRSYEQY
TRBV12-3/TRBV12-4,many,TRBJ2-3,ASSLRTSGGSSTDTQY
TRBV4-1,few,TRBJ1-2,ASSHMRSSLRGYT
TRBV3-1,many,TRBJ1-1,ASANSNTEAF
TRBV4-1,.,TRBJ2-7,ASSQGEAGEEEEQY
TRBV10-2,many,TRBJ2-7,ASSASGSYEQY
TRBV7-9,many,TRBJ2-3,ASSSTSAAPTDTQY
TRBV2,many,TRBJ2-5,ASRSWETQY
TRBV15,.,TRBJ1-2,ATSPTGVYGYT
TRBV11-1,few,TRBJ2-3,ASSRGLDPDTQY
TRBV12-3/TRBV12-4,many,TRBJ2-3,ASTTGGFGKDTQY
TRBV18,many,TRBJ2-7,ASSPQSGRGNEQY
TRBV20-1,.,TRBJ1-6,SAREGNRRNSPLH
TRBV9,many,TRBJ2-5,ASRSGTGGVGARETQY
TRBV3-1,many,TRBJ2-5,ASSQGLARTQY
TRBV28,many,TRBJ2-1,ASSLGASSYNEQF
TRBV19,many,TRBJ2-5,ASSIPGPASETQY
TRBV7-9,few,TRBJ2-5,ASSSEFQETQY
TRBV5-1,few,TRBJ1-4,ASKDPPTNEKLF
TRBV5-4,.,TRBJ2-2,ASRTDRGTGELF
TRBV28,many,TRBJ1-3,ASSLSGPGDTIY
TRBV15,.,TRBJ1-6,ATSRGGGQTNSPLH
TRBV2,many,TRBJ1-1,ASNEQGTEAF
TRBV10-3,few,TRBJ2-2,AINSRGGDDTGELF
TRBV3-1,.,TRBJ2-7,ASSLLGRGYEQY
TRBV11-2,many,TRBJ1-1,ASSLGGGFRANTEAF
TRBV6-1,.,TRBJ2-7,ASRPTGISDEQY
TRBV28,many,TRBJ2-3,ASSEPTDTQY
TRBV2,.,TRBJ2-2,ASSSREITGELF
TRBV2,many,TRBJ1-4,ASSARPTNEKLF
TRBV29-1,many,TRBJ1-1,SARGNANTEAF
TRBV6-6,many,TRBJ2-5,ASSYYVGGNQETQY
TRBV29-1,.,TRBJ1-1,SALGSGGWLNTEAF
TRBV5-7,few,TRBJ2-1,ASSPRGGARGGRTYNEQF
TRBV6-1,many,TRBJ2-7,ASSEHYEQY
TRBV7-8,many,TRBJ1-5,ASSLISGREQPQH
TRBV11-2,many,TRBJ2-5,ASSLGGQKETQY
TRBV27,.,TRBJ2-1,ASSFLGGGLADNEQF
TRBV19,few,TRBJ1-2,ASSTNTNYGYT
TRBV30,many,TRBJ2-5,AWSVLAGRQETQY
TRBV25-1,many,TRBJ1-6,ASSEVDSPLH
TRBV3-1,many,TRBJ2-3,ASSQGHSGRWADTQY
TRBV6-1,many,TRBJ1-3,ASSDLTRGPSGNTIY
TRBV7-9,many,TRBJ2-3,ASSLDLQGSGTDTQY
TRBV27,few,TRBJ1-6,ASSRTFIMDNSPLH
TRBV7-2,.,TRBJ1-5,ASSTTGVRNQPQH
TRBV6-1,many,TRBJ1-2,ASTGNYGYT
TRBV4-1,.,TRBJ2-2,ASSQNSAGVGHTGELF
TRBV7-3,few,TRBJ2-3,ASSLYGTSGSTDTQY
TRBV24-1,many,TRBJ2-1,ATSGASRNEQF
TRBV20-1,many,TRBJ1-5,SAQQWTDSNQPQH
TRBV7-2,many,TRBJ1-2,ASRIQGGYGYT
TRBV7-2,.,TRBJ2-7,ASSSGTGGTEHSYEQY
TRBV10-3,many,TRBJ2-2,AIQGLSTGELF